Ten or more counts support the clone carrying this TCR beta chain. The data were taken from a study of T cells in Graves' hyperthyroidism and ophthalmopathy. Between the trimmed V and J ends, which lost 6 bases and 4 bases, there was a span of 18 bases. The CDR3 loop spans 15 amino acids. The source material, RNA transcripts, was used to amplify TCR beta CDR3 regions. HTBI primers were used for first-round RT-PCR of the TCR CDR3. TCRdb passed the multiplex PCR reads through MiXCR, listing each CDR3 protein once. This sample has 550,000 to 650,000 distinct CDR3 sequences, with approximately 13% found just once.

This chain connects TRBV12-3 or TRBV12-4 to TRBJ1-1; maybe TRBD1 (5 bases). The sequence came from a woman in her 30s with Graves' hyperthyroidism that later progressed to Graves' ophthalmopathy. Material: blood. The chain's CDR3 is CASSPERGTGTEAFF. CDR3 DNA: TGTGCCAGCAGCCCGGAGAGGGGCACAGGCACTGAAGCTTTCTTT.